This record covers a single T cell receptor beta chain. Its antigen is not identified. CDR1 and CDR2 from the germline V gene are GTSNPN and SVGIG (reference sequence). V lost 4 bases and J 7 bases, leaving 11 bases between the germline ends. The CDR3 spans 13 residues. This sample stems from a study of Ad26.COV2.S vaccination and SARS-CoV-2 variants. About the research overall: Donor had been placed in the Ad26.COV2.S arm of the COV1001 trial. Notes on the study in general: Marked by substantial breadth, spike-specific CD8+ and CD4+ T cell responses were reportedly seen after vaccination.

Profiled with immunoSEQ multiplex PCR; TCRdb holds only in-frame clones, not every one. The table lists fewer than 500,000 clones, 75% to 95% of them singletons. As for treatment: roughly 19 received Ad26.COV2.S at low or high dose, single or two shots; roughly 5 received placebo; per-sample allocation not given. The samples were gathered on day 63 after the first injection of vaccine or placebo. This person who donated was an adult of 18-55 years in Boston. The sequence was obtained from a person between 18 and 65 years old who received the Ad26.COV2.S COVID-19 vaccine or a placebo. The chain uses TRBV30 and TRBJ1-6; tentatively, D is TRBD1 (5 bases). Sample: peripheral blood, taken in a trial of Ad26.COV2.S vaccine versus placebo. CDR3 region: CAWTFGGNSPLHF. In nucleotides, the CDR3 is TGTGCCTGGACATTCGGGGGAAATTCACCCCTCCACTTT.